A selection of T cell receptor beta chains follows, all from one sample in a study of human T cells and chemical hapten exposure. TCRdb re-analysed the RACE reads in MiXCR, keeping a single row per CDR3 protein. The sample holds some 52,000 distinct CDR3 sequences, 9.5% to 11% seen once. The input for sequencing was whole blood, taken in connection with sensitization to the hapten diphenylcyclopropenone (DPC). All receptors derive from a woman in her forties with alopecia areata. Some clones in this sample may be carry-over from other donors' samples. CDR3s include the opening cysteine and the closing phenylalanine or tryptophan. D genes are given only for firm matches. Expanded clones are given a class, and other clones once, few, many or no size at all.

few	TRBJ2-4	TRBV20-1	-	CSARAQERLAKNIQYF	TGCAGTGCTAGAGCTCAGGAGAGACTAGCCAAAAACATTCAGTACTTC
-	TRBJ2-3	TRBV6-5	-	CASRRDSTDTQYF	TGTGCCAGTCGCCGGGATAGCACAGATACGCAGTATTTT
-	TRBJ1-5	TRBV20-1	-	CSAPSTGNSNQPQHF	TGCAGTGCTCCATCAACAGGGAATAGCAATCAGCCCCAGCATTTT
many	TRBJ2-5	TRBV15	TRBD1	CATAPRGETQYF	TGTGCCACGGCACCCAGGGGGGAGACCCAGTACTTC
few	TRBJ1-1	TRBV11-1	TRBD1	CASSLATGGTEAFF	TGTGCCAGCAGCTTAGCCACAGGGGGCACTGAAGCTTTCTTT
many	TRBJ1-3	TRBV29-1	-	CSFAIGNTIYF	TGCAGTTTTGCAATTGGAAACACCATATATTTT
few	TRBJ1-5	TRBV28	TRBD1	CASAAGGESNQPQHF	TGTGCCAGCGCGGCAGGGGGTGAAAGCAATCAGCCCCAGCATTTT
many	TRBJ2-5	TRBV28	-	CASSGPMRGQETQYF	TGTGCCAGCAGTGGCCCCATGAGGGGTCAAGAGACCCAGTACTTC
-	TRBJ2-6	TRBV5-1	-	CASSLLGANVLTF	TGCGCCAGCAGCTTATTAGGGGCCAACGTCCTGACTTTC
few	TRBJ2-3	TRBV30	TRBD2	CATRLAGGSDTQYF	TGTGCGACACGACTAGCGGGGGGGTCAGATACGCAGTATTTT
-	TRBJ2-7	TRBV28	-	CASNPGGPSYEQYF	TGTGCCAGCAATCCCGGAGGGCCGTCCTACGAGCAGTACTTC
many	TRBJ2-3	TRBV5-1	-	CASSLVDTQYF	TGCGCCAGCAGCTTGGTTGATACGCAGTATTTT